This TCR beta chain emerged from a study of T cells in Graves' hyperthyroidism and ophthalmopathy. Findings and caveats of the study: It was a median about 7.1 months before onset that the model predicted ophthalmopathy. Most expanded thyroid clonotypes above 0.001 also appeared in blood.

Participants, patients aged 18 to 65, had newly diagnosed hyperthyroidism with a duration under 2 months. Any patient presenting with uncontrolled infection, other autoimmune disease, pregnancy or lactation was left out. V gave up 3 bases and J gave up 9 bases; unmatched junction bases: 2. The CDR3 contains 12 residues. The germline CDR1 and CDR2 sequences are SQVTM and ANQGSEA. RNA transcripts provided the source from which TCR beta CDR3 regions were amplified. Primed by the HTBI set, a first-round RT-PCR was run on the TCR CDR3. TCRdb re-called the multiplex PCR reads with MiXCR, one entry per CDR3 protein. Of under 300,000 distinct CDR3 sequences in the sample, roughly 15% were seen once. This clonotype was detected ten times or more. Its cognate antigen is unknown.

Input material: blood. The source is a woman between 50 and 59 years old with Graves' hyperthyroidism that later progressed to Graves' ophthalmopathy. V is TRBV29-1 and J is TRBJ2-1; 10 bases line up with TRBD2. CDR3 amino acids: CSVDASGSEQFF. The CDR3 coding sequence is TGCAGCGTTGACGCTAGCGGGAGTGAGCAGTTCTTC.